This TCR beta chain was found in a study of cytomegalovirus exposure and HLA in healthy donors. Likely unrecorded immune exposures existed in these nominally healthy donors. Concerning this clone: The antigen is unknown.

Points from the study as a whole: Several of the most significant clusters appeared linked to common viral pathogens, based on a later analysis.

From germline, CDR1 is SGDLS and CDR2 YYNGEE. CDR3 length: 15 amino acids. V was pared by 1 base and J by 4 bases, with 14 bases between. Both 60 Vbeta primers and 13 Jbeta primers went into the PCR. Repertoires were generated with immunoSEQ multiplex PCR, while TCRdb's copy carries only in-frame clones and drops some. The top ten clones hold about 2.5% of a sample with under 200,000 clones, 75% to 90% of them seen once. The sequence came from a male donor in good health and CMV-seronegative. The genes are TRBV9 and TRBJ1-1; maybe TRBD1 (5 bases). Material: PBMCs. CDR3 in amino acids: CASSVTVGGGTEAFF. CDR3 coding DNA: TGTGCCAGCAGCGTAACGGTGGGGGGGGGCACTGAAGCTTTCTTT.